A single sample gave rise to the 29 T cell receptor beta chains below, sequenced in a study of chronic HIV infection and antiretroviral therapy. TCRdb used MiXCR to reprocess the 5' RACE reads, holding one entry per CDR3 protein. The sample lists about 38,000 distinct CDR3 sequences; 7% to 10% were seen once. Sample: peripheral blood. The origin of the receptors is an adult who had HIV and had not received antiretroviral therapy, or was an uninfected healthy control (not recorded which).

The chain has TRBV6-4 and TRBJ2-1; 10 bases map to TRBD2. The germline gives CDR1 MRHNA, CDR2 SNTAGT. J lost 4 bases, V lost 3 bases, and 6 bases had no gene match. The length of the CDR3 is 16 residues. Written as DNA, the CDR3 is TGTGCCAGCAGTGAAAGCTCAGCGGGAGGGTACAATGAGCAGTTCTTC. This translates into CASSESSAGGYNEQFF.

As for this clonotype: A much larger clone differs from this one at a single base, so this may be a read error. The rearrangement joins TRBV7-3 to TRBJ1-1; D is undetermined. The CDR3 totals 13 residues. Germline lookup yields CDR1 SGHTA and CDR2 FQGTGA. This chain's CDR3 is CASSLGMNTETFF. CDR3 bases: TGTGCCAGCAGCTTGGGAATGAACACTGAAACTTTCTTT.

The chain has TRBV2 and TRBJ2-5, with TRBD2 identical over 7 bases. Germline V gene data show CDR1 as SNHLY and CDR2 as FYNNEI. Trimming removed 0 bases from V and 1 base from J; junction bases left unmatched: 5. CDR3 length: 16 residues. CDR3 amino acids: CASSEAPERGQETQYF. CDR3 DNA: TGTGCCAGCAGTGAAGCGCCTGAGCGGGGCCAAGAGACCCAGTACTTC.

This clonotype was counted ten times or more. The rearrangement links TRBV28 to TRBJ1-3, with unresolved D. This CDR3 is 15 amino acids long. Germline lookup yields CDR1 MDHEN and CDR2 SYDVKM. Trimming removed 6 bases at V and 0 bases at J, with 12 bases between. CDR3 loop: CASRLAPSSGNTIYF. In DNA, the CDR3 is TGTGCCAGCAGGCTTGCCCCGAGCTCTGGAAACACCATATATTTT. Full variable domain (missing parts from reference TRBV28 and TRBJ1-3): DVKVTQSSRYLVKRTGEKVFLECVQDMDHENMFWYRQDPGLGLRLIYFSYDVKMKEKGDIPEGYSVSREKKERFSLILESASTNQTSMYLCASRLAPSSGNTIYFGEGSWLTVV.

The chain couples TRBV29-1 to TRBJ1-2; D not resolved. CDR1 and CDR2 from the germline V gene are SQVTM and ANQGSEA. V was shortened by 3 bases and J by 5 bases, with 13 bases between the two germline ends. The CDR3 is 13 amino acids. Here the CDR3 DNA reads TGCAGCGTTGACATAATAGGGAGTTATGGCTACACCTTC. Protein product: CSVDIIGSYGYTF.

Here the CDR3 DNA reads TGCGCCAGCAGCCCGGGACTAGCGGAGCAGTACTTC. It codes for CASSPGLAEQYF. V is TRBV5-1 and J is TRBJ2-7; 10 positions agree with TRBD2. Trimming took 4 bases from V and 7 from J; bases not matched to a gene: 2. The germline CDR1 and CDR2 sequences are SGHRS and YFSETQ. CDR3 length equals 12 residues.

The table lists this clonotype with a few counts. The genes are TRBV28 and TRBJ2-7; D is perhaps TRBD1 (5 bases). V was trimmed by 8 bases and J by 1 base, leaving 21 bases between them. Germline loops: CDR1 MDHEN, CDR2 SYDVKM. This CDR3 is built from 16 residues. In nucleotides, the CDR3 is TGTGCCAGCTATCGAGGTGGGGCCTATTATTCCTACGAGCAGTACTTC. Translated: CASYRGGAYYSYEQYF.

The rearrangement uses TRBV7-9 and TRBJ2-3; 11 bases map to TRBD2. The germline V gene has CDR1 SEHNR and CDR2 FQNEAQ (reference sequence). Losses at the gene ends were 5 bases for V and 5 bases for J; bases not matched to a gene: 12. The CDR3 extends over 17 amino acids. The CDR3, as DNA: TGTGCCAGCAGCGGATCGGGACTAGCGGAAGGGATAGATACGCAGTATTTT. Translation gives CASSGSGLAEGIDTQYF.

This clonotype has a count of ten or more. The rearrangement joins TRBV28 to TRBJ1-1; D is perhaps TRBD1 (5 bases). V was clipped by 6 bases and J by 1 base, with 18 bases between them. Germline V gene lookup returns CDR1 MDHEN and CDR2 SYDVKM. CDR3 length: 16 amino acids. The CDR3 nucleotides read TGTGCCAGCAGATCCGGGGGGGGGAAGGGGAACACTGAAGCTTTCTTT. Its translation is CASRSGGGKGNTEAFF.

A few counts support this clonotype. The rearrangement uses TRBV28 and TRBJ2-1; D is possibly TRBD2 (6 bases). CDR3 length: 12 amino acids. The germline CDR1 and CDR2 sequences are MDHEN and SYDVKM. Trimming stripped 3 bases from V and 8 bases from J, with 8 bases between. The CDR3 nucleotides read TGTGCCAGCAGTTTGCGGGGCGATGAGCAGTTCTTC. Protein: CASSLRGDEQFF. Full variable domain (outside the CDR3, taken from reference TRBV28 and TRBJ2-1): DVKVTQSSRYLVKRTGEKVFLECVQDMDHENMFWYRQDPGLGLRLIYFSYDVKMKEKGDIPEGYSVSREKKERFSLILESASTNQTSMYLCASSLRGDEQFFGPGTRLTVL.

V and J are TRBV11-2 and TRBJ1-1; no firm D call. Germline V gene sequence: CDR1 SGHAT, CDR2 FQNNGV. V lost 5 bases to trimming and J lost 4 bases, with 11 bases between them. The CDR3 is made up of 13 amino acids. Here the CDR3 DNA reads TGTGCCAGCAGCATACCAGTGAGCACTGAAGCTTTCTTT. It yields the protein CASSIPVSTEAFF.

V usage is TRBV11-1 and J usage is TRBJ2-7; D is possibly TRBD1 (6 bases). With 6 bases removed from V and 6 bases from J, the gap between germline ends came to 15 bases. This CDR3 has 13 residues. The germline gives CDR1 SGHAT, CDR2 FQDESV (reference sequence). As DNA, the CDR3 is TGTGCCAGCAGTCTTACGCAGGGGCCCGAGCAGTACTTC. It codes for CASSLTQGPEQYF.

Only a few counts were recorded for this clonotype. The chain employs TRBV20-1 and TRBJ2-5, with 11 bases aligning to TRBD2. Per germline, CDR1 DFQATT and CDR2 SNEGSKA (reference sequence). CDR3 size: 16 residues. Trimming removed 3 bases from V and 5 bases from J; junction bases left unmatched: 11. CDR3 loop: CSASSASGRLGETQYF. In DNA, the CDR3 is TGCAGTGCTAGTTCGGCTAGCGGGAGGTTGGGGGAGACCCAGTACTTC.

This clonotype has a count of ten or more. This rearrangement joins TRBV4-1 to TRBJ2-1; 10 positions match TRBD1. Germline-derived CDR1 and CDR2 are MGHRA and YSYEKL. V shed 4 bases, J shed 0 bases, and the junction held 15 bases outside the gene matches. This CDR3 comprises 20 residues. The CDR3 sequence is CASSPGGGTGVLSSYNEQFF. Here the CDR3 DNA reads TGCGCCAGCAGCCCTGGGGGGGGGACAGGGGTATTAAGCTCCTACAATGAGCAGTTCTTC.

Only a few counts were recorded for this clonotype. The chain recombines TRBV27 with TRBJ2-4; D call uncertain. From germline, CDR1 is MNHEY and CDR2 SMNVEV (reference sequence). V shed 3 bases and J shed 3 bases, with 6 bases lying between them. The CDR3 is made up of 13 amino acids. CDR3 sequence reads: CASSFSSKNIQYF. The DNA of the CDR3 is TGTGCCAGCAGTTTTTCGAGCAAAAACATTCAGTACTTC.

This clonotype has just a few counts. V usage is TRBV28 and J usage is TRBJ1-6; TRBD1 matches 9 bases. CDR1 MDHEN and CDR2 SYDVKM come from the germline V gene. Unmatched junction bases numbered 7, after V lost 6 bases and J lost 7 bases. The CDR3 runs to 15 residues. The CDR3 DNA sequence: TGTGCCAGCAGCCCAACCGGGACAGGGAATTCACCCCTCCACTTT. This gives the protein CASSPTGTGNSPLHF.

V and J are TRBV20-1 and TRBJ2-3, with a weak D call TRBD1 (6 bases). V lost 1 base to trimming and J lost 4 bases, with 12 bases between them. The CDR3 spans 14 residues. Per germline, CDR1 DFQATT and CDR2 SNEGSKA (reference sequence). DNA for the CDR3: TGCAGTGCTAGAGTTCCAGGGGTTGCAGATACGCAGTATTTT. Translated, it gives CSARVPGVADTQYF.

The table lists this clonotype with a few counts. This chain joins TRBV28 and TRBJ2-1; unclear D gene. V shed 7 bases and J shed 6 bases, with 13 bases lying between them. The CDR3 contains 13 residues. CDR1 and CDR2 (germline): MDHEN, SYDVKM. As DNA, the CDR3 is TGTGCCAGCACCTTAAGAGCGCTCAATGAGCAGTTCTTC. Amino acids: CASTLRALNEQFF. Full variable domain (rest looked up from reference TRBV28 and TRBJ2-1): DVKVTQSSRYLVKRTGEKVFLECVQDMDHENMFWYRQDPGLGLRLIYFSYDVKMKEKGDIPEGYSVSREKKERFSLILESASTNQTSMYLCASTLRALNEQFFGPGTRLTVL.

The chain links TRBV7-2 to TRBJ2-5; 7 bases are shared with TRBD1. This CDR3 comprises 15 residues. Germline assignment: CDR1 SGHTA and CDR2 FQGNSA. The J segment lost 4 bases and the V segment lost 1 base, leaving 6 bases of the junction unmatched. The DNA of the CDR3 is TGTGCCAGCAGCTTAGACAGGGGAGACGGAGAGACCCAGTACTTC. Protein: CASSLDRGDGETQYF. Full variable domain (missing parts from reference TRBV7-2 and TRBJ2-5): GAGVSQSPSNKVTEKGKDVELRCDPISGHTALYWYRQSLGQGLEFLIYFQGNSAPDKSGLPSDRFSAERTGGSVSTLTIQRTQQEDSAVYLCASSLDRGDGETQYFGPGTRLLVL.

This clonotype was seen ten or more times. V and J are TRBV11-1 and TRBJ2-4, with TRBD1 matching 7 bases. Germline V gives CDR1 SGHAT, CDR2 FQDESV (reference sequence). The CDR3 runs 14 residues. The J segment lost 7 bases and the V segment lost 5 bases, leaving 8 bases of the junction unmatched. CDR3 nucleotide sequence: TGTGCCAGCAGCAAGATAACAGGGGACAACATTCAGTACTTC. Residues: CASSKITGDNIQYF. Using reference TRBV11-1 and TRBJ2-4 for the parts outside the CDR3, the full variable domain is EAEVAQSPRYKITEKSQAVAFWCDPISGHATLYWYRQILGQGPELLVQFQDESVVDDSQLPKDRFSAERLKGVDSTLKIQPAELGDSAMYLCASSKITGDNIQYFGAGTRLSVL.

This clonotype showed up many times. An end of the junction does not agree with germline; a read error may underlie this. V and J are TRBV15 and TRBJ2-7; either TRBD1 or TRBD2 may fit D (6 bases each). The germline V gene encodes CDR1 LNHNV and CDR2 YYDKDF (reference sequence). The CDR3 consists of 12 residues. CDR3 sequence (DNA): TGTGCCACCAGCAGAGAGGGGGGCTGGCGGTTCTTC. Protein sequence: CATSREGGWRFF.

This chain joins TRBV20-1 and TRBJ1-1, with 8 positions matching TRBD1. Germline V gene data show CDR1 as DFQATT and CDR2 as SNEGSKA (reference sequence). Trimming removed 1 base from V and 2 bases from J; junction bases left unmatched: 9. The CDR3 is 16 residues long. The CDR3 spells CSARVADRGTNTEAFF. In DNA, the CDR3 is TGCAGTGCTAGAGTCGCAGACAGGGGCACAAACACTGAAGCTTTCTTT.

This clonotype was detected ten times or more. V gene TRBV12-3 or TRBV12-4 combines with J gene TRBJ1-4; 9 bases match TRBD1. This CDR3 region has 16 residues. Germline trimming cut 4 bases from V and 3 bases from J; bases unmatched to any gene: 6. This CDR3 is CASSSYRGPSNEKLFF. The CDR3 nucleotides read TGTGCCAGCAGTTCCTACAGGGGGCCGTCTAATGAAAAACTGTTTTTT.

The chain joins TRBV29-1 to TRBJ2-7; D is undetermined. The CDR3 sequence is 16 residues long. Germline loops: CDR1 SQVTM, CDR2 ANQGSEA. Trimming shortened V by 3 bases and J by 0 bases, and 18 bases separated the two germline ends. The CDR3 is CSVENPGTSSSYEQYF. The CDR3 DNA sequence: TGCAGCGTTGAGAACCCCGGAACGTCGAGCTCCTACGAGCAGTACTTC.

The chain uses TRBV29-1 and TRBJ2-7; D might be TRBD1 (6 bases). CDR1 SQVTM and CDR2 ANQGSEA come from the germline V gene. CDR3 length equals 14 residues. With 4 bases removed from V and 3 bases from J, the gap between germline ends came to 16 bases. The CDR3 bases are TGCAGCGTTGCACTACAGGGCAGATACTACGAGCAGTACTTC. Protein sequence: CSVALQGRYYEQYF.

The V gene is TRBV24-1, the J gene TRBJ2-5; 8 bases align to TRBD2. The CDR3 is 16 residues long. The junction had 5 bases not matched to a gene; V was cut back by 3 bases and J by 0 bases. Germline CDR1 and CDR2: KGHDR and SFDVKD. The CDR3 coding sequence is TGTGCCACCAGTGATAACGGGAGGGCCGACCAAGAGACCCAGTACTTC. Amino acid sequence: CATSDNGRADQETQYF.

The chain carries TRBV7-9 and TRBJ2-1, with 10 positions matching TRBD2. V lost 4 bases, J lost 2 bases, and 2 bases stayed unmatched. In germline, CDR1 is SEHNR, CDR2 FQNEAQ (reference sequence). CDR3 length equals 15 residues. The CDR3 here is CASSSSGRTYNEQFF. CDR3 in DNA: TGTGCCAGCAGCTCTAGCGGGAGAACCTACAATGAGCAGTTCTTC.

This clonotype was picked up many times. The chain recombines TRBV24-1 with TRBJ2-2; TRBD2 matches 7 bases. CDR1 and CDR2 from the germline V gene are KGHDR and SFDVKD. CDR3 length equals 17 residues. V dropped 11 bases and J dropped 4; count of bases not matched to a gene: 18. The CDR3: CAIEKRRAGAGTGELFF. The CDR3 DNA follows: TGTGCCATCGAAAAAAGACGGGCGGGAGCAGGCACCGGGGAGCTGTTTTTT.

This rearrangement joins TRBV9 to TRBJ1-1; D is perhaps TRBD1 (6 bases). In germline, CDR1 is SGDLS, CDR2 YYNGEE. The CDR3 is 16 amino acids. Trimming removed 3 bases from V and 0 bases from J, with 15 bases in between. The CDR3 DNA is TGTGCCAGCAGCGAGGGGGGGCGAGGGTTGAACACTGAAGCTTTCTTT. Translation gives CASSEGGRGLNTEAFF.